The clone carrying this TCR beta chain occurred a few times. The antigen remains unidentified. The data originate from a study of cytomegalovirus exposure and HLA in healthy donors. Across the study: Approximately 85 million unique TCRs from HLA-typed donors were held in an early data release.

PCR employed 60 Vbeta and 13 Jbeta primers. In the authors' methods: It was a later analysis that counted 83 million or so unique TCR beta chains, of which 9.5 million to 14 million were shared. The data were produced by immunoSEQ multiplex PCR, yet TCRdb's version contains in-frame clones alone and is incomplete. V, J and clone size reflect that table, while D and trimming were determined from the DNA. The table lists more than 150,000 clones, about four fifths of them singletons. The CDR3 sequence is 16 residues long. From germline, CDR1 is MNHNY and CDR2 SVGAGI (reference sequence). The junction had 10 bases not matched to a gene; V was cut back by 7 bases and J by 4 bases. The study's findings and limits: Within a later analysis, the majority of CMV-associated TCR beta chains appeared HLA-restricted. CMV serostatus was the sole immune exposure information available.

Sequencing used PBMCs. The clonotype originates from a woman between 25 and 40 years old in good health and CMV-seronegative. V gene TRBV6-6 combines with J gene TRBJ2-5; 12 positions agree with TRBD2. The CDR3 nucleotides are TGTGCCAGCATGACTAGCGGGGGCGCCTTCGGAGAGACCCAGTACTTC. Protein product: CASMTSGGAFGETQYF.